This record covers a single T cell receptor (beta chain). Its antigen specificity is not known. Within one base of it there is no much larger clone, and no base qualities were kept. Donors were healthy HIV-negative adults with no recently reported acute infections or vaccinations. All donors were Caucasian adults living in Nashville, Tennessee, USA. CD4+ T cells were enriched through magnetic negative selection, after which naive cells were positively selected on CD45RA and the remaining negative fraction served as the memory subset. Blood was obtained by leukapheresis, after which PBMCs were separated by Ficoll-Histopaque density gradient centrifugation and cryopreserved in liquid nitrogen vapor phase. Analytical flow cytometry was used to check the purity and quantity of every magnetically sorted T cell population. Each sorted fraction had its genomic DNA isolated and then quantified by UV absorbance on a Nanodrop 2000c.

Using the deep immunoSEQ assay, TCR CDR3 regions were amplified from genomic DNA by multiplex PCR. Extracted genomic DNA from each cell subset was spread evenly across all wells of several immunoSEQ 96-well plates, with each plate serving as a replicate. For sorted subsets, roughly 200 ng genomic DNA, equal to tens of thousands of T cell genomes, was loaded into each replicate PCR. The purified libraries were quantified using a Qubit 3.0 fluorometer, sized with a Bioanalyzer 2100, and then quantified again using the KAPA Library Quantification kit. Every immunoSEQ 96-well plate was sequenced on a separate single-read 150-cycle Illumina NextSeq 550 flow cell. The paper's data handling went like this. Because the immunoSEQ output held only junctional sequences and lacked quality scores, the filtering could not match the filtering applied to full-length reads. Sequences were annotated with PyIR, a Python wrapper for IgBLAST v1.9, using IMGT germline references to assign V/J genes and CDR3. Reads were removed for weak V/J assignments (E-value above 1e-6), missing CDR3, stop codons, out-of-frame junctions, or ambiguous translated residues. V3J clonotypes were defined as sequences sharing an identical inferred V gene, J gene, and CDR3 amino acid sequence. The percentage overlap between two repertoires was calculated by dividing the number of shared unique clonotypes by the size of the smaller repertoire. Repertoire richness was assessed with RTK rarefaction, the Chao1 estimator, and Recon v2.1 estimates of unobserved clonotypes. Generation probabilities for all TCRbeta clonotypes obtained by the gDNA method from a handful of donors were computed using OLGA. TCRdb's version of the immuneACCESS table is confined to in-frame rearrangements and falls short of the full clone set. An unresolved V gene accounts for under half of the shortfall where checked; the remainder is of unknown origin. Clone size and the V and J calls come from that table; the DNA yielded D and trimming. The sample table holds 2 million to 2.5 million clones, of which approximately 90% were seen once. Around 0.38% of the sample lies in the top ten.

This entry belongs to a study of shared clonotypes between healthy human individuals (dated by TCRdb to the early 2020s). Background on the whole study: The cohort included three men and a couple of women between 18 and 49 years of age. For each donor, CD4 naive and CD4 memory were each run on three plates, CD8 naive on two plates, and CD8 memory on one plate. To increase sequencing depth and limit assay-specific biases, different laboratories used diverse techniques to prepare libraries and sequence TCR repertoires. Leukapheresis yielded between about 0.8 and 9.5 billion PBMCs per donor. To estimate repertoire size and how much clonotype sharing occurs between individuals, the study deeply sequenced the blood TCR repertoires of 5 or 6 healthy adults.

Here is what the overall study found, with its caveats: Pairwise subsampling led to the expectation that sequencing depth would affect the degree of clonotype sharing among donors. Sharing across several donors was observed for approximately 4.6% of naive CD4, around 3.5% of naive CD8, 2% to 2.5% of memory CD4, and around 0.4% of memory CD8 clonotypes. Rarefaction of sorted-subset datasets indicated incomplete sequencing despite the large sequencing depth. Sampling was limited to blood, and TCR repertoires in tissue likely differ from TCR repertoires in blood. Larger estimated clonotype richness was generally found for naive subsets than for memory subsets. Compared with non-shared clonotypes, clonotypes shared by all four sorted-subset donors had higher generation probabilities. The small number of donors limited the genetic and exposure-history diversity represented.

The germline V gene supplies CDR1 MDHEN and CDR2 SYDVKM. Including cysteine and phenylalanine, the CDR3 has 15 amino acids. The DNA shown is the 45-base CDR3, in frame from base 1. The junction carries 12 bases between V and J, which are trimmed by 4 bases and 2 bases respectively. The receptor was derived from a man younger than 35 in good health. Some clones in this sample may be carry-over from other donors' samples. The specimen was naive CD4+ T cells from PBMCs. In light of the paper, this sample's cell subset or site label describes: CD45RA+ positively selected. The chain is made from TRBV28 and TRBJ1-5; the D gene is unclear. The CDR3 corresponds to CASSSPRGGNQPQHF. The sequenced DNA: TGTGCCAGCAGTTCTCCGAGAGGTGGCAATCAGCCCCAGCATTTT.